What follows describes a single TCR beta chain. The CDR3 runs 15 residues. Germline CDR1 and CDR2: KGHSH and LQKENI. The ends were cut back, 0 bases at V and 5 bases at J, with 12 bases in the middle. Time point of the sample: newly diagnosed GD, antithyroid drugs for less than 3 months. Construction of the TCR library relied on RNA isolated from PBMCs. This entry is derived from a study of regulatory T cells in long-lasting Graves disease. Building of the TCR beta libraries involved iRepertoire HTBI primers and Arm-PCR of CDR3 regions. Per the study methods: Sample data revealed under 75 TRBV and more than 13 TRBJ segments. TCRdb used MiXCR to reprocess the multiplex PCR reads, holding one entry per CDR3 protein. The V and J calls, along with clone size, are taken from TCRdb and not from the paper's own processing. The sample gives 350,000 to 450,000 distinct CDR3 sequences, about 10% of which show up once; 18% is in the top ten.

This sample also appeared in a second study, on T cells in Graves' hyperthyroidism and ophthalmopathy. That source notes: Hyperthyroidism of Graves' type that showed no ophthalmopathy progression within 18 months was stable. Orbital computed tomography, thyroid ultrasound, serum thyroxine and TRAb, and clinical symptoms together informed the diagnoses. Median prediction lead before ophthalmopathy onset was about 6.7 months with the model.

Source: peripheral blood mononuclear cells (PBMCs), taken at new diagnosis, from a patient treated with antithyroid drugs. The TCR sequence derives from a woman under 30 with Graves disease. This sequence joins TRBV18 and TRBJ2-3; D may be TRBD2 (6 bases). The CDR3 region is CASSPPGGFGDTQYF. CDR3 sequence (DNA): TGTGCCAGCTCACCACCGGGAGGTTTCGGAGATACGCAGTATTTT. The whole variable domain, filled in from reference TRBV18 and TRBJ2-3, reads NAGVMQNPRHLVRRRGQEARLRCSPMKGHSHVYWYRQLPEEGLKFMVYLQKENIIDESGMPKERFSAEFPKEGPSILRIQQVVRGDSAAYFCASSPPGGFGDTQYFGPGTRLTVL.